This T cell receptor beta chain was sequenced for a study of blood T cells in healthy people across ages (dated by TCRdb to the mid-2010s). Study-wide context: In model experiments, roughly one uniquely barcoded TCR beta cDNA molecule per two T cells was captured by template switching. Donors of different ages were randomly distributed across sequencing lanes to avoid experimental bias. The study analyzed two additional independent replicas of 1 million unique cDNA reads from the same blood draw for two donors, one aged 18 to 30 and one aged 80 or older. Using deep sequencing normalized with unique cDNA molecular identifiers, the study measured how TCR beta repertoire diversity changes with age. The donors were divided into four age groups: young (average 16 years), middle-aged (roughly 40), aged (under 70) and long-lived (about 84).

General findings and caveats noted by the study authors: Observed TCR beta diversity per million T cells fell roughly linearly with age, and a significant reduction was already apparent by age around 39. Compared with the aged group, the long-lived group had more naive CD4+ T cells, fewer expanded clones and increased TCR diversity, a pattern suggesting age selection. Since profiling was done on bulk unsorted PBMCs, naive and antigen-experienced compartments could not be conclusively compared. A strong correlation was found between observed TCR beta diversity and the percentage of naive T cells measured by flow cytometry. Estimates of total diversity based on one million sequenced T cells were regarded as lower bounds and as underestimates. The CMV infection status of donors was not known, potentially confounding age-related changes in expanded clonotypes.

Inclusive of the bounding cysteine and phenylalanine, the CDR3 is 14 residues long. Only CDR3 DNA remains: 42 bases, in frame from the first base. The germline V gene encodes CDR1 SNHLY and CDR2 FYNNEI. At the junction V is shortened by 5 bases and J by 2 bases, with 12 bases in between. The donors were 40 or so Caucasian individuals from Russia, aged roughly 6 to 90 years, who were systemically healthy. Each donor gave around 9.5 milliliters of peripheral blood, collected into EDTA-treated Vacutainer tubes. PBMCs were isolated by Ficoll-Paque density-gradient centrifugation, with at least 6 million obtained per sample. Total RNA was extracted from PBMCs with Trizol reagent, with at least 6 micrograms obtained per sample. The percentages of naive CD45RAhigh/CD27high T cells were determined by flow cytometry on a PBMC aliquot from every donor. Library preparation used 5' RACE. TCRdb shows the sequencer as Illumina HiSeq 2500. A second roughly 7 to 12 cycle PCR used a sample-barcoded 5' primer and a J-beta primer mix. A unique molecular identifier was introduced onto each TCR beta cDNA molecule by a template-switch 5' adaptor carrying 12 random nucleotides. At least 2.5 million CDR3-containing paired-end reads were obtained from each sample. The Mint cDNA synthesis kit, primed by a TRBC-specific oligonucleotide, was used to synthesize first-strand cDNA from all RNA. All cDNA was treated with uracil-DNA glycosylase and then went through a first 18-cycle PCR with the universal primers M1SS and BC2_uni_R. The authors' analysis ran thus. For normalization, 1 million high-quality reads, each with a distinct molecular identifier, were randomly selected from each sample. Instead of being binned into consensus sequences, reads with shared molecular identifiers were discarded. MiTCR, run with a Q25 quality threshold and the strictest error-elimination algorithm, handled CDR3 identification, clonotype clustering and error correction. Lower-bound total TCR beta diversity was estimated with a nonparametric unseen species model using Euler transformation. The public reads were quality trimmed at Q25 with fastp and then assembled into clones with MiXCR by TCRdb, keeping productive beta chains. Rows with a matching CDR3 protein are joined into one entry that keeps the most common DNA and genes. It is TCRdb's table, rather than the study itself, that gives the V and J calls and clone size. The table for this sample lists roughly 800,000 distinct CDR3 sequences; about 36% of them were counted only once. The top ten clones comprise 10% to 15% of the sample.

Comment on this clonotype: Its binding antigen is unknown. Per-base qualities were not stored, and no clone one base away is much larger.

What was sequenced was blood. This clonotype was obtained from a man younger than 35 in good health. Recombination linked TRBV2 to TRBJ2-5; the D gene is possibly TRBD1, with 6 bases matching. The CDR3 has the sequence CASSTLQGQETQYF. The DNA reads TGTGCCAGCAGTACTCTACAGGGACAAGAGACCCAGTACTTC.